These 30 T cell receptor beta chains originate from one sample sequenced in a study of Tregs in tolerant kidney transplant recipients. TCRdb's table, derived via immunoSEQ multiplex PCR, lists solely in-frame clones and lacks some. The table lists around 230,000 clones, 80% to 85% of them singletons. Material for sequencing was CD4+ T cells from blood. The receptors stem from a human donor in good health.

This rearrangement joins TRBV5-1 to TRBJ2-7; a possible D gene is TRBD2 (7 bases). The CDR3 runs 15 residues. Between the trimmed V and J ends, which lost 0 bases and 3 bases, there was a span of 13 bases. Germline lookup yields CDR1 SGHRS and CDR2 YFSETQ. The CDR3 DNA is TGCGCCAGCAGCTTGGAGGGGGGGTCCCTCTACGAGCAGTACTTC. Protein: CASSLEGGSLYEQYF. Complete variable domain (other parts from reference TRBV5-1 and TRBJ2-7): KAGVTQTPRYLIKTRGQQVTLSCSPISGHRSVSWYQQTPGQGLQFLFEYFSETQRNKGNFPGRFSGRQFSNSRSEMNVSTLELGDSALYLCASSLEGGSLYEQYFGPGTRLTVT.

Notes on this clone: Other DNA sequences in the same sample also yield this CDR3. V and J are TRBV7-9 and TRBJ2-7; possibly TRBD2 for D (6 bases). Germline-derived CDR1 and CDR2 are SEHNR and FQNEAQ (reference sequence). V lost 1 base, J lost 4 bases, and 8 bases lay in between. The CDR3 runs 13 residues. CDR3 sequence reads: CASSLVGGYEQYF. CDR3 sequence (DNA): TGTGCCAGCAGCTTAGTGGGGGGATACGAGCAGTACTTC.

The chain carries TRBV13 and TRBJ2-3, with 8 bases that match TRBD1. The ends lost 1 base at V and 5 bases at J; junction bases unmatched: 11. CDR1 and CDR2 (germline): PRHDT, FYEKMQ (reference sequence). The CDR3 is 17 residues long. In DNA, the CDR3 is TGTGCCAGCAGCTTAGATGTCTTACAGGGGGTTGGAGATACGCAGTATTTT. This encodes CASSLDVLQGVGDTQYF.

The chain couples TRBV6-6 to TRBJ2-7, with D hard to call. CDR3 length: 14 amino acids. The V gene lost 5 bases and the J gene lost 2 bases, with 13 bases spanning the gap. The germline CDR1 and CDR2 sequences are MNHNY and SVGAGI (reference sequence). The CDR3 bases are TGTGCCAGCAGTCGAACGGACCCAGCCTACGAGCAGTACTTC. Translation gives CASSRTDPAYEQYF.

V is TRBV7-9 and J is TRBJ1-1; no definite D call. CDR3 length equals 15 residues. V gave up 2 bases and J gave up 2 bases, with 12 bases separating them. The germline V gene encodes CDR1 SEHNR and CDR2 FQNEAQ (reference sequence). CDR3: CASSLPIDGNTEAFF. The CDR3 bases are TGTGCCAGCAGCTTACCTATTGACGGAAACACTGAAGCTTTCTTT.

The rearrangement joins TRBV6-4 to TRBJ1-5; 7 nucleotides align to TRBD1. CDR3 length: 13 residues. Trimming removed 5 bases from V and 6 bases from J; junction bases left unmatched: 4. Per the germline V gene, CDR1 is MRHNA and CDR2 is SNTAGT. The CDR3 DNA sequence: TGTGCCAGCAGTCAGGGGGAGAGTCAGCCCCAGCATTTT. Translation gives CASSQGESQPQHF.

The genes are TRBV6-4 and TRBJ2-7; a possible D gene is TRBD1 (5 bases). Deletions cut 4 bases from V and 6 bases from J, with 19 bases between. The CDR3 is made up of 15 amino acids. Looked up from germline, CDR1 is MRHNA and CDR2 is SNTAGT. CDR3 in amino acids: CASSVQEGNIGEQYF. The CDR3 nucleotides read TGTGCCAGCAGTGTACAGGAAGGTAATATTGGCGAGCAGTACTTC.

The CDR3 region is CASSLLSGTNRNEQFF. CDR3 nucleotides: TGTGCCAGCTCACTACTAAGCGGGACAAACCGAAATGAGCAGTTCTTC. The chain has TRBV18 and TRBJ2-1; maybe TRBD2 (7 bases). The CDR3 runs 16 residues. Germline V gives CDR1 KGHSH, CDR2 LQKENI. The ends were cut back, 4 bases at V and 7 bases at J, with 20 bases in the middle.

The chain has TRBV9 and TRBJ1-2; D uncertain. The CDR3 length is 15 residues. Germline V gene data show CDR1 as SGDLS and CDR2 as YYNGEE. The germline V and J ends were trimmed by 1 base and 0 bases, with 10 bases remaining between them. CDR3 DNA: TGTGCCAGCAGCGTAACGGTACGAGCTAACTATGGCTACACCTTC. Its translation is CASSVTVRANYGYTF.

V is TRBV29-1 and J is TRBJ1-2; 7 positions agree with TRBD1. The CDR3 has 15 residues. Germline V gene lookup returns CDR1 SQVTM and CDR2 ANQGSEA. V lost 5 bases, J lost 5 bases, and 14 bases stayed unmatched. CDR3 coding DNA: TGCAGCGTTCTATCCCTGGACAGGAATCTATATGGCTACACCTTC. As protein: CSVLSLDRNLYGYTF.

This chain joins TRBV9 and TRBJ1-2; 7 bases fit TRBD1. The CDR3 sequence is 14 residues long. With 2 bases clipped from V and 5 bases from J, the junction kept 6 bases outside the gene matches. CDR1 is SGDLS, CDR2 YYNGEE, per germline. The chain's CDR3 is CASSVGGQSYGYTF. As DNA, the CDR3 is TGTGCCAGCAGCGTTGGGGGACAGTCTTATGGCTACACCTTC.

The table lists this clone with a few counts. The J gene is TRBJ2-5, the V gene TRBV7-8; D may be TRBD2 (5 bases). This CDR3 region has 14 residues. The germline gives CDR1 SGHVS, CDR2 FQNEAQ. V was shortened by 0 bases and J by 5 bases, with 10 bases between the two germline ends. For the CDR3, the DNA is TGTGCCAGCAGCTTAGCCTTTATAGCGGAGACCCAGTACTTC. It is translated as CASSLAFIAETQYF.

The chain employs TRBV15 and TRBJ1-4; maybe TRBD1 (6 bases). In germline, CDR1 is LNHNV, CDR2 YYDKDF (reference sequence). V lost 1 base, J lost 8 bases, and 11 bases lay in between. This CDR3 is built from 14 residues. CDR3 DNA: TGTGCCACCAGCAGAGGGGGGGACATGGAAAAACTGTTTTTT. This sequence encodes CATSRGGDMEKLFF.

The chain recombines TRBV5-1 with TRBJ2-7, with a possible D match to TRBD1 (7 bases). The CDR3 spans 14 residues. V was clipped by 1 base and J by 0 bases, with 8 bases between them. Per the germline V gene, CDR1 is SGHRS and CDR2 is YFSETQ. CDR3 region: CASSLQGGSYEQYF. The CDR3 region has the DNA TGCGCCAGCAGCTTGCAGGGGGGCTCCTACGAGCAGTACTTC.

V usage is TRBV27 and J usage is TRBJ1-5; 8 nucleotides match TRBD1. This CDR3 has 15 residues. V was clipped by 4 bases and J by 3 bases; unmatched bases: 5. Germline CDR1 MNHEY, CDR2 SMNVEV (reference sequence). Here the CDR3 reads CASSSDRASNQPQHF. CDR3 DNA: TGTGCCAGCAGTTCGGACAGGGCCTCCAATCAGCCCCAGCATTTT.

The CDR3 DNA reads as TGTGCCAGTAGTATTAATACTGGAAACACCATATATTTT. Residues: CASSINTGNTIYF. The chain employs TRBV19 and TRBJ1-3; D uncertain. CDR3 size: 13 residues. The ends were cut back, 3 bases at V and 2 bases at J, with 5 bases in the middle. Per the germline V gene, CDR1 is LNHDA and CDR2 is SQIVND (reference sequence).

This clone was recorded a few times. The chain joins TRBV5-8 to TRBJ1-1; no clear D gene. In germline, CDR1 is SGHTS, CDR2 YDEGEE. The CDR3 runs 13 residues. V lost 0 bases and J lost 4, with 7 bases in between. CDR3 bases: TGTGCCAGCAGCTTGGTGGAATTCACTGAAGCTTTCTTT. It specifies CASSLVEFTEAFF.

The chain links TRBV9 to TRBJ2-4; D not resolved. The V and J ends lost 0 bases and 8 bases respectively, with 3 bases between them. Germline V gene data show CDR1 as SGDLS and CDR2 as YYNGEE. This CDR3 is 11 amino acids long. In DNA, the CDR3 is TGTGCCAGCAGCGTAGGGGACATTCAGTACTTC. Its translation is CASSVGDIQYF.

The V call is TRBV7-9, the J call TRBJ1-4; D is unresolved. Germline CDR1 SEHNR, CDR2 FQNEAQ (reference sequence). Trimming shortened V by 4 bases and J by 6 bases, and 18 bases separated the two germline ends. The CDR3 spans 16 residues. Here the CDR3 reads CASSSGRLRPYEKLFF. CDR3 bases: TGTGCCAGCAGCTCAGGACGACTCCGGCCCTATGAAAAACTGTTTTTT. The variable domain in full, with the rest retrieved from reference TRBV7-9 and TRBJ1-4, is DTGVSQNPRHKITKRGQNVTFRCDPISEHNRLYWYRQTLGQGPEFLTYFQNEAQLEKSRLLSDRFSAERPKGSFSTLEIQRTEQGDSAMYLCASSSGRLRPYEKLFFGSGTQLSVL.

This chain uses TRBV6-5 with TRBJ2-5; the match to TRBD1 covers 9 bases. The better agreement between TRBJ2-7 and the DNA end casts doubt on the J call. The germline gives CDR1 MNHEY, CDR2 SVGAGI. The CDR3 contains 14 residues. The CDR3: CASRRQGGPYEQYF. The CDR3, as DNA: TGTGCCAGCAGACGACAGGGGGGTCCGTACGAGCAGTACTTC.

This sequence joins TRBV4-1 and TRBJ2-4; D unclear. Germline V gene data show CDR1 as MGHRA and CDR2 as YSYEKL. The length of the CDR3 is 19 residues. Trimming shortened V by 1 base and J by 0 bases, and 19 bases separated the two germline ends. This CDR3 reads CASSQALTDPGLAKNIQYF. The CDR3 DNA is TGCGCCAGCAGCCAAGCACTCACGGACCCCGGATTAGCCAAAAACATTCAGTACTTC.

The CDR3: CSGRARGARDTQYF. The CDR3 DNA sequence: TGCAGCGGGCGGGCCAGGGGCGCGAGAGATACGCAGTATTTT. This chain links TRBV29-1 with TRBJ2-3; D is perhaps TRBD1 (6 bases). The V and J ends lost 7 bases and 5 bases respectively, with 19 bases between them. From germline, CDR1 is SQVTM and CDR2 ANQGSEA. The CDR3 loop spans 14 amino acids.

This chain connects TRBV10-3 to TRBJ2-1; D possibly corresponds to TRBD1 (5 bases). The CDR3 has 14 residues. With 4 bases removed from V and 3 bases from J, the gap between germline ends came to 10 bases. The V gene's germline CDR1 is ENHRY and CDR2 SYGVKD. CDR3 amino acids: CAISGKTGYNEQFF. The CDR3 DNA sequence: TGTGCCATCAGTGGAAAAACAGGCTACAATGAGCAGTTCTTC.

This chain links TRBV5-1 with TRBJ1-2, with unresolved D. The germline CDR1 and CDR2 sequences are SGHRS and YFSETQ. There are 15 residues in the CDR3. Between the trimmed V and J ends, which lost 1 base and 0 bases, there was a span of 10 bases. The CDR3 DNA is TGCGCCAGCAGCTTGAGGGAAGCCTCTAACTATGGCTACACCTTC. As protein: CASSLREASNYGYTF.

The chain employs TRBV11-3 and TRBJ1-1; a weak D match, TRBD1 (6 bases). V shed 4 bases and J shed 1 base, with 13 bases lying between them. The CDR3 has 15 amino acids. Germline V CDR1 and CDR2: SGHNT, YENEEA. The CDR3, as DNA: TGTGCCAGCAGCTCATCTATGACAGGGAACACTGAAGCTTTCTTT. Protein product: CASSSSMTGNTEAFF.

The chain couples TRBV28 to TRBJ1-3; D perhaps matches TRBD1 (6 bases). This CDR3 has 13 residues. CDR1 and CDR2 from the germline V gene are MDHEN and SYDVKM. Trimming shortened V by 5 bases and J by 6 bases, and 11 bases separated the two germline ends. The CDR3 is CASSPGAANTIYF. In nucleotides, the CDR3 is TGTGCCAGCAGTCCAGGGGCGGCAAACACCATATATTTT.

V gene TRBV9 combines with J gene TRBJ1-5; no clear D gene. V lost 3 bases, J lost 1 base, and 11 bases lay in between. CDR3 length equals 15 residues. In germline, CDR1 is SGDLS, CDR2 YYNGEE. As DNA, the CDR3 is TGTGCCAGCAGCGAGGCGGCTCTGAGCAATCAGCCCCAGCATTTT. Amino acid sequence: CASSEAALSNQPQHF.

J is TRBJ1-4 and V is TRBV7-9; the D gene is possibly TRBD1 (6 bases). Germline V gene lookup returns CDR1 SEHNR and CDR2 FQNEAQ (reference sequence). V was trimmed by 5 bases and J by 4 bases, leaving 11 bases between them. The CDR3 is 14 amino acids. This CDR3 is CASSLQGHNEKLFF. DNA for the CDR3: TGTGCCAGCAGCCTCCAGGGACATAATGAAAAACTGTTTTTT.

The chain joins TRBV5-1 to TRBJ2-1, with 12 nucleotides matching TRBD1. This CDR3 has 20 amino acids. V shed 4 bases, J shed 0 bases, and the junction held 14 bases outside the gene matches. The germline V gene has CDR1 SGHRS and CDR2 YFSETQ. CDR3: CASSRSLGQGALGSYNEQFF. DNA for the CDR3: TGCGCCAGCAGCCGATCCTTGGGACAGGGGGCGTTGGGCTCCTACAATGAGCAGTTCTTC.

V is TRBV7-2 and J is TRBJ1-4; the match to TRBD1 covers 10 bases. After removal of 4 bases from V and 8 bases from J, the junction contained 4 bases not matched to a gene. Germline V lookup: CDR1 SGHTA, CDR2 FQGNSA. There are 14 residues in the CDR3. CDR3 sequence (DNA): TGTGCCAGCAGCTCCGGGACAGGGGACGAAAAACTGTTTTTT. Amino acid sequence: CASSSGTGDEKLFF.